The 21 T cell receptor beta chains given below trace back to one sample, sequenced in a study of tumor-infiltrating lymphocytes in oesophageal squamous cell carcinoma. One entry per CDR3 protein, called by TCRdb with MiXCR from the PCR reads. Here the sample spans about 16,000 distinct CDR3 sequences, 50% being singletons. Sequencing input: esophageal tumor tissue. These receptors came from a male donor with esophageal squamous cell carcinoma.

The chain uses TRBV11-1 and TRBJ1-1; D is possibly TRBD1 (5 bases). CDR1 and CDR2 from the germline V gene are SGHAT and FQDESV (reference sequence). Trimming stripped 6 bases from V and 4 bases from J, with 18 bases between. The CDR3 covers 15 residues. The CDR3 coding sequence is TGTGCCAGCAGATCGGGGGGGAGTACGGTCACTGAAGCTTTCTTT. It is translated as CASRSGGSTVTEAFF. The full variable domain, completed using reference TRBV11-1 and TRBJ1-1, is EAEVAQSPRYKITEKSQAVAFWCDPISGHATLYWYRQILGQGPELLVQFQDESVVDDSQLPKDRFSAERLKGVDSTLKIQPAELGDSAMYLCASRSGGSTVTEAFFGQGTRLTVV.

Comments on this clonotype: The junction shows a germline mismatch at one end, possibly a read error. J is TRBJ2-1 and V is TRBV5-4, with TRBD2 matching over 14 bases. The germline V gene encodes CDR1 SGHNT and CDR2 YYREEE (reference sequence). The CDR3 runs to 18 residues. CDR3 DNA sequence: TGCGCCAGCAGCTTGGGAGGGACTAGCGGGAGAGGGGGGAATGAGCAGTTCTTC. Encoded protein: CASSLGGTSGRGGNEQFF.

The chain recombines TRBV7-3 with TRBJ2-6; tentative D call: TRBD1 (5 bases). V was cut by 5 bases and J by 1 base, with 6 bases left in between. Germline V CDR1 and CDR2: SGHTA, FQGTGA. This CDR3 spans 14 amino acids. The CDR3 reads CASSDRSGANVLTF. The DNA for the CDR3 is TGTGCCAGCAGCGACAGATCTGGGGCCAACGTCCTGACTTTC.

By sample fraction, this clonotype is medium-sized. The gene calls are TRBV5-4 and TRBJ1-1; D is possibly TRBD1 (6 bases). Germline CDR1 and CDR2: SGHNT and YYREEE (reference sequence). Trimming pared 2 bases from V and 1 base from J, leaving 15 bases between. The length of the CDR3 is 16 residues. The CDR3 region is CASSFGSGVANTEAFF. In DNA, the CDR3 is TGTGCCAGCAGCTTTGGTTCAGGGGTTGCGAACACTGAAGCTTTCTTT.

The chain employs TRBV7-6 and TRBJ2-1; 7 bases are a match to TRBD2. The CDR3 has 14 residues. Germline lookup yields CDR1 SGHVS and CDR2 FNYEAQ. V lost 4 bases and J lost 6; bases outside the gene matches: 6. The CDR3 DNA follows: TGTGCCAGCAGCTCGCGACTAGCCGGCAATGAGCAGTTCTTC. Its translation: CASSSRLAGNEQFF.

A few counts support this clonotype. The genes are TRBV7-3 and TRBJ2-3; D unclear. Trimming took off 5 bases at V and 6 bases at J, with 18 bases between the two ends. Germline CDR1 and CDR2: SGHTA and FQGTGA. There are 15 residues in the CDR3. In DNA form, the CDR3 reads TGTGCCAGCAGCGGGTCCGGTGGGGTGTTTGATACGCAGTATTTT. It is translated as CASSGSGGVFDTQYF.

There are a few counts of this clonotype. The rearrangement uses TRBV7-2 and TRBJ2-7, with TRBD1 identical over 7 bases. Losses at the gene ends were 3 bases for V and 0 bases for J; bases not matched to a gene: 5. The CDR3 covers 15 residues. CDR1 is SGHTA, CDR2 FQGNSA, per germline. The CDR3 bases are TGTGCCAGCAGCTTGAGACAGGGTCCCTCCTACGAGCAGTACTTC. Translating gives CASSLRQGPSYEQYF.

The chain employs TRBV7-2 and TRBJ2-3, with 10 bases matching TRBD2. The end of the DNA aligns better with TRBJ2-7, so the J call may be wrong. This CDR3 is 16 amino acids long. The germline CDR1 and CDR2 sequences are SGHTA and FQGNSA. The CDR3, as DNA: TGTGCCAGCAGCTTAGATCGGACTAGCGGCTCCTACGAGCAGTACTTC. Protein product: CASSLDRTSGSYEQYF.

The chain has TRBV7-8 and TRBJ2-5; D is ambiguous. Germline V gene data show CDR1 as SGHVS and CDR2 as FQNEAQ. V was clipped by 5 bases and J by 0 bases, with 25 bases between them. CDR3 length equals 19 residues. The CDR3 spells CASSHPTHLDTQYQETQYF. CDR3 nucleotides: TGTGCCAGCAGCCACCCGACCCACCTCGACACGCAGTACCAAGAGACCCAGTACTTC.

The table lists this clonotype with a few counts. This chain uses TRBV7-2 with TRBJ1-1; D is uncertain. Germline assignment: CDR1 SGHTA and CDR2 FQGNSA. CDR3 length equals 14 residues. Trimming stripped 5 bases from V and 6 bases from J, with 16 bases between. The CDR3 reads CASSGLVVDAEAFF. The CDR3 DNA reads TGTGCCAGCAGCGGCCTTGTCGTCGACGCTGAAGCTTTCTTT.

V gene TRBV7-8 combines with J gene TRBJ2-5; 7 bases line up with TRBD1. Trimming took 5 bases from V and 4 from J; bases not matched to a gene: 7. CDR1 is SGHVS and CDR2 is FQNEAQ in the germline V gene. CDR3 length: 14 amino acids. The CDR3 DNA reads TGTGCCAGCAGCCGAACAGGGGCAGGAGAGACCCAGTACTTC. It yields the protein CASSRTGAGETQYF.

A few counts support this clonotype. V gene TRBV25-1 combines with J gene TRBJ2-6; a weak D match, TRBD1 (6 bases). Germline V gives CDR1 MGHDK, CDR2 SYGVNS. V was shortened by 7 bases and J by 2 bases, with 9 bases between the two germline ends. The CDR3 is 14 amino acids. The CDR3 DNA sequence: TGTGCCAGCACGAACAGGGCTGGGGCCAACGTCCTGACTTTC. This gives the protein CASTNRAGANVLTF. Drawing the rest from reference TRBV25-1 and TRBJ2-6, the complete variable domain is EADIYQTPRYLVIGTGKKITLECSQTMGHDKMYWYQQDPGMELHLIHYSYGVNSTEKGDLSSESTVSRIRTEHFPLTLESARPSHTSQYLCASTNRAGANVLTFGAGSRLTVL.

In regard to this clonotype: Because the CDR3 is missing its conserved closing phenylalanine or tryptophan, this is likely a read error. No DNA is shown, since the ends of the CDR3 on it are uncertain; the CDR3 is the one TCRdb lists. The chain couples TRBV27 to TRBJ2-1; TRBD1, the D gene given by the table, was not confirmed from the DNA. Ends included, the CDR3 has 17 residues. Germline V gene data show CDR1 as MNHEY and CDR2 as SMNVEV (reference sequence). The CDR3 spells CASSPPCKNSYEQYFGN.

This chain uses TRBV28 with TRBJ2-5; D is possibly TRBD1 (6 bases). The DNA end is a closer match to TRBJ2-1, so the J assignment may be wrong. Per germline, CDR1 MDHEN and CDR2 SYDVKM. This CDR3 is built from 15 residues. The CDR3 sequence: CASREEGTNWGEQFF. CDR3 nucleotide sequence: TGTGCCAGCAGGGAAGAGGGGACAAACTGGGGTGAGCAGTTCTTC.

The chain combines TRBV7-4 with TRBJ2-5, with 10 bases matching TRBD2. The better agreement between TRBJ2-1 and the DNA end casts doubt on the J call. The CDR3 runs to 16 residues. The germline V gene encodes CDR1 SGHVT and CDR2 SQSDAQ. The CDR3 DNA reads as TGTGCCACGAATCGGGGGAGCGGGGGGGCCGGCCATGAGCAGTTCTTC. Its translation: CATNRGSGGAGHEQFF.

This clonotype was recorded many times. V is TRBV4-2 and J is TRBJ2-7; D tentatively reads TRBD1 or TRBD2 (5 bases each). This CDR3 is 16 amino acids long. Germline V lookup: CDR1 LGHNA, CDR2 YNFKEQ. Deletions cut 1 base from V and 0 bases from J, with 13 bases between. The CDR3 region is CASSQGPPGSSYEQYF. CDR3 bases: TGTGCCAGCAGCCAAGGTCCCCCAGGGAGCTCCTACGAGCAGTACTTC.

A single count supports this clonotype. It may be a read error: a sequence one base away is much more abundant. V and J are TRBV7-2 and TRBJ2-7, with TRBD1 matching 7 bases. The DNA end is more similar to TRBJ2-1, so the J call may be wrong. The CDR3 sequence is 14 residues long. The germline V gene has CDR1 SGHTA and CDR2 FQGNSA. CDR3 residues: CASSTDRQSYEQFF. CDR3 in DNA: TGTGCCAGCAGCACGGACAGGCAATCCTACGAGCAGTTCTTC.

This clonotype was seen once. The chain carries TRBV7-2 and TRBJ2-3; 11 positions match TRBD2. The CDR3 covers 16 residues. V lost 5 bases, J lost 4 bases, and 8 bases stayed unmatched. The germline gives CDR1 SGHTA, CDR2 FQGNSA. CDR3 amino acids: CASSPRIAGGSDTQYF. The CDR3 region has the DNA TGTGCCAGCAGCCCCCGTATAGCGGGGGGGTCAGATACGCAGTATTTT.

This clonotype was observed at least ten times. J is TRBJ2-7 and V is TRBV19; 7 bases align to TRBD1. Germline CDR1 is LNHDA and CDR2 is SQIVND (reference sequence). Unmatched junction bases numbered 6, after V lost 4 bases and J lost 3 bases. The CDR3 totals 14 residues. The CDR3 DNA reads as TGTGCCAGTAGTAAAAAGACAGGGCTCTACGAGCAGTACTTC. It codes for CASSKKTGLYEQYF.

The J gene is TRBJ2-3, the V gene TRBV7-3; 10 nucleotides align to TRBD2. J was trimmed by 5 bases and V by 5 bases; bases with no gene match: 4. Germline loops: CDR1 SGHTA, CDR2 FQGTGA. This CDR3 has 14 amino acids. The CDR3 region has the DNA TGTGCCAGCAGCATCAGCGGGGGGGAAGATACGCAGTATTTT. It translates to CASSISGGEDTQYF.

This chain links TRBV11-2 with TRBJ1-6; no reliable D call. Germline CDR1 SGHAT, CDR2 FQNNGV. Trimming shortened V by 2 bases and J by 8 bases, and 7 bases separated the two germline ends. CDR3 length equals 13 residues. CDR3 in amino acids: CASSLQPYSPLHF. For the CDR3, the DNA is TGTGCCAGCAGCTTACAACCTTATTCACCCCTCCACTTT.